A selection of T cell receptor beta chains follows, all from one sample in a study of CD8+CD57+ T cells in acquired aplastic anemia. TCRdb re-called the reads through MiXCR, storing one row per CDR3 protein. The data contain more than 200,000 distinct CDR3 sequences, less than 60% of them singletons. Input material: sorted CD4+, CD8+, or CD8+CD57+ T cells (not recorded which) from PBMCs. Receptor source: a human donor with aplastic anemia. CDR3s include the opening cysteine and the closing phenylalanine or tryptophan. D genes are given only for firm matches. Clone size is stated in some rows and not others, as once, few, many or a class when expanded.

D: TRBD1
J: TRBJ1-2
size: few
V: TRBV29-1
CDR3: CSVAGTDYGYTF
DNA: TGCAGCGTTGCTGGGACAGACTATGGCTACACCTTC

D: -
J: TRBJ2-7
size: many
V: TRBV6-6
CDR3: CASSGGLSYEQYF
DNA: TGTGCCAGCAGCGGGGGGCTTTCCTACGAGCAGTACTTC

D: TRBD2
J: TRBJ2-7
size: -
V: TRBV10-3
CDR3: CAIRTSGGSYEQYF
DNA: TGTGCCATCAGGACTAGCGGGGGCTCCTACGAGCAGTACTTC

D: -
J: TRBJ2-1
size: -
V: TRBV20-1
CDR3: CSARDSEQFF
DNA: TGCAGTGCTAGAGATAGTGAGCAGTTCTTC

D: -
J: TRBJ2-7
size: -
V: TRBV2
CDR3: CASSDPIEQYF
DNA: TGTGCCAGCAGTGATCCAATTGAGCAGTACTTC

D: -
J: TRBJ1-6
size: -
V: TRBV7-6
CDR3: CASSEDSRSPLHF
DNA: TGTGCCAGCAGTGAAGATTCCCGATCACCCCTCCACTTT

D: TRBD1
J: TRBJ1-4
size: -
V: TRBV28
CDR3: CASSQTGDPEKLFF
DNA: TGTGCCAGCAGCCAGACAGGGGATCCTGAAAAACTGTTTTTT

D: -
J: TRBJ1-6
size: many
V: TRBV16
CDR3: CASSQSRGADNSPLHF
DNA: TGTGCCAGCAGCCAATCAAGGGGTGCGGATAATTCACCCCTCCACTTT

D: TRBD1
J: TRBJ2-5
size: many
V: TRBV11-2
CDR3: CASSLDPGTGEIQYF
DNA: TGTGCCAGCAGCTTAGATCCCGGGACAGGGGAGATCCAGTACTTC

D: TRBD1
J: TRBJ1-1
size: -
V: TRBV25-1
CDR3: CASSAETGENTEAFF
DNA: TGTGCCAGCAGTGCCGAGACAGGGGAGAACACTGAAGCTTTCTTT

D: -
J: TRBJ2-5
size: -
V: TRBV5-5
CDR3: CASSLVATQETQYF
DNA: TGTGCCAGCAGTTTAGTGGCCACACAAGAGACCCAGTACTTC

D: -
J: TRBJ1-4
size: -
V: TRBV9
CDR3: CASSSRSNTNEKLFF
DNA: TGTGCCAGCAGCAGTAGGTCCAACACTAATGAAAAACTGTTTTTT

D: -
J: TRBJ1-1
size: -
V: TRBV25-1
CDR3: CASSLGRKEAFF
DNA: TGTGCCAGCAGTCTAGGCAGAAAAGAAGCTTTCTTT

D: -
J: TRBJ1-3
size: -
V: TRBV29-1
CDR3: CSVEIGNTIYF
DNA: TGCAGCGTTGAAATTGGAAACACCATATATTTT